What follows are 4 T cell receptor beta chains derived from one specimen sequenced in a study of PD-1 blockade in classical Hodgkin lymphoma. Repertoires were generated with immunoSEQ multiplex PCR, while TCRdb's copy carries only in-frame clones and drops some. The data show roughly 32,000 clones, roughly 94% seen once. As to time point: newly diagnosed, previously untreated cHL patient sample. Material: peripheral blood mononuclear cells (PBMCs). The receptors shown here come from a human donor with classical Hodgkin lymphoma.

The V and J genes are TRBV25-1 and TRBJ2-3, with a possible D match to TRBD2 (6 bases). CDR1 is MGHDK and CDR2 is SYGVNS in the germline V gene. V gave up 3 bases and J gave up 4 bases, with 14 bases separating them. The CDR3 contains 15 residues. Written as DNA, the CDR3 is TGTGCCAGCAGTGATCCCCTCGGCGGGGCAGATACGCAGTATTTT. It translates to CASSDPLGGADTQYF. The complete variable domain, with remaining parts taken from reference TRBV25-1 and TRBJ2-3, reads EADIYQTPRYLVIGTGKKITLECSQTMGHDKMYWYQQDPGMELHLIHYSYGVNSTEKGDLSSESTVSRIRTEHFPLTLESARPSHTSQYLCASSDPLGGADTQYFGPGTRLTVL.

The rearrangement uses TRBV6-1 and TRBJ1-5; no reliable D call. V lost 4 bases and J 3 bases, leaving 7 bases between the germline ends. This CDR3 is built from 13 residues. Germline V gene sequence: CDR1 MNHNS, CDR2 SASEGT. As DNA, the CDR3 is TGTGCCAGCAGTGGGCAGCTCAATCAGCCCCAGCATTTT. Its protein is CASSGQLNQPQHF.

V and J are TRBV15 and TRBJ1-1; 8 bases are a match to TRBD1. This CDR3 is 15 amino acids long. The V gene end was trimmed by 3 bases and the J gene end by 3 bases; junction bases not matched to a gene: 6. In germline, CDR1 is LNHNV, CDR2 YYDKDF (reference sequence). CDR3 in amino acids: CATSRGQAGHTEAFF. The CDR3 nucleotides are TGTGCCACCAGCAGGGGACAGGCAGGCCACACTGAAGCTTTCTTT.

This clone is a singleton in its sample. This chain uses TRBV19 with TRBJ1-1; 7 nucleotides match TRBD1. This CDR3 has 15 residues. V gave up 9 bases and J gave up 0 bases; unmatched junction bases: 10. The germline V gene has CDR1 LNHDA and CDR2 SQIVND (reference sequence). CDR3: CASQVPGQMNTEAFF. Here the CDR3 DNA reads TGTGCCAGCCAGGTCCCGGGACAGATGAACACTGAAGCTTTCTTT.